This record covers a single TCR beta chain. What it binds is not known. At one of its ends the junction is not consistent with the germline gene, which may arise from a read error. The CDR3 extends over 15 amino acids. Germline loops: CDR1 KGHDR, CDR2 SFDVKD. The sample is drawn from a study of identical twins. Study-level points and caveats: Whereas memory repertoires showed no such difference, abundant cord blood beta clonotypes carried fewer insertions. Weaker excess twin sharing was observed in beta out-of-frame sequences. Monozygotic twins shared more out-of-frame TCR alpha than recombination models predicted. Analyses based on zero insertions could be partly confounded by invariant MAIT and iNKT cells.

TCRdb reprocessed the 5' RACE reads via MiXCR and lists one record per CDR3 protein. The sample lists some 1,700,000 distinct CDR3 sequences, around a third occurring once. This TCR was sampled from a newborn girl in good health. Sequencing was done on a sample of cord blood. The gene calls are TRBV24-1 and TRBJ2-1; D may be TRBD2 (6 bases). Here the CDR3 DNA reads TGTACCACCAGTGATTCAGGCGGGACGAACAATGAGCAGTTCTTC. This encodes CTTSDSGGTNNEQFF.